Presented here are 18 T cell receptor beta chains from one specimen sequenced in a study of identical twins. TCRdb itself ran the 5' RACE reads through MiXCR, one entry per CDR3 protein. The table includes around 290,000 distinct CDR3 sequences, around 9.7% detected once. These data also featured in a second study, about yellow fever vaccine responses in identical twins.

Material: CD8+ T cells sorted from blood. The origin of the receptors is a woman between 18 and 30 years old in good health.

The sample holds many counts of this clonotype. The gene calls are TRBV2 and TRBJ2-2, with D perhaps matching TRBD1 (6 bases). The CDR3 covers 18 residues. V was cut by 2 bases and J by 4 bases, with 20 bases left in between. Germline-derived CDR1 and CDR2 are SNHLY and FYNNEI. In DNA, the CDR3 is TGTGCCAGCAGTGAATCCCCCAGGACAGTCCGGGGCACCGGGGAGCTGTTTTTT. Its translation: CASSESPRTVRGTGELFF.

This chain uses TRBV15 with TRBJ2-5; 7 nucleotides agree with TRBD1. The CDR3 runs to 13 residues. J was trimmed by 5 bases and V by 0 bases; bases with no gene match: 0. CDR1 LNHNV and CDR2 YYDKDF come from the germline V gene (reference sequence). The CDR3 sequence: CATSREGQETQYF. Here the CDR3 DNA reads TGTGCCACCAGCAGAGAGGGACAGGAGACCCAGTACTTC. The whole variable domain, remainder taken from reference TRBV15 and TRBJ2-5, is DAMVIQNPRYQVTQFGKPVTLSCSQTLNHNVMYWYQQKSSQAPKLLFHYYDKDFNNEADTPDNFQSRRPNTSFCFLDIRSPGLGDTAMYLCATSREGQETQYFGPGTRLLVL.

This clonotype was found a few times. The CDR3 spells CASSVRTGIEGTQYF. The CDR3 DNA sequence: TGTGCCAGCAGTGTTCGGACAGGGATAGAGGGGACCCAGTACTTC. The chain employs TRBV2 and TRBJ2-5, with TRBD1 matching over 8 bases. The CDR3 consists of 15 residues. Germline loops: CDR1 SNHLY, CDR2 FYNNEI. The V and J ends lost 4 bases and 7 bases, in that order; junction bases with no gene match: 11.

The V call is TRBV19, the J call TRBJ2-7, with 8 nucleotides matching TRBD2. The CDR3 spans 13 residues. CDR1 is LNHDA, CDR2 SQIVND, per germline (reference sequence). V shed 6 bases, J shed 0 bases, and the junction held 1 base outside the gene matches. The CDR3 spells CASSGRDSYEQYF. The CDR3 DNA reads TGTGCCAGTAGCGGGAGGGACTCCTACGAGCAGTACTTC.

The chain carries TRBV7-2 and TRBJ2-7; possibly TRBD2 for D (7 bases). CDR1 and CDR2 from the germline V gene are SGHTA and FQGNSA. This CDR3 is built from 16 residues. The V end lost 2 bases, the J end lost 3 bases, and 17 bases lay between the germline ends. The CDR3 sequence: CASSLWVGGPSYEQYF. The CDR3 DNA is TGTGCCAGCAGCTTATGGGTGGGGGGGCCGAGCTACGAGCAGTACTTC. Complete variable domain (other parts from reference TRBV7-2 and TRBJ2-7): GAGVSQSPSNKVTEKGKDVELRCDPISGHTALYWYRQSLGQGLEFLIYFQGNSAPDKSGLPSDRFSAERTGGSVSTLTIQRTQQEDSAVYLCASSLWVGGPSYEQYFGPGTRLTVT.

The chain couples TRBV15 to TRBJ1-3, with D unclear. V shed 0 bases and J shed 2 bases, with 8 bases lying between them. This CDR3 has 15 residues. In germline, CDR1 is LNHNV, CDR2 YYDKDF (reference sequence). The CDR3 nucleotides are TGTGCCACCAGCAGAGATCTTTCCGCTGGAAACACCATATATTTT. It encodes CATSRDLSAGNTIYF.

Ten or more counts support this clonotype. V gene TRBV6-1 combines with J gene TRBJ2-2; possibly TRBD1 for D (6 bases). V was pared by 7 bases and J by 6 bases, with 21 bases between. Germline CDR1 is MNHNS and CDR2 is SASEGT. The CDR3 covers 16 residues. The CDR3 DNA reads TGTGCCAGCACCGTCCCGGGACATGTTCAGGCCGGGGAGCTGTTTTTT. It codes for CASTVPGHVQAGELFF.

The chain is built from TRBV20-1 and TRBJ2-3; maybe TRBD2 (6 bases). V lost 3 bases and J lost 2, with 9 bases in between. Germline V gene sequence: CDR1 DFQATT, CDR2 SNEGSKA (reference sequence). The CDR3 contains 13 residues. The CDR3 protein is CSARAGSTDTQYF. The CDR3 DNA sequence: TGCAGTGCTAGGGCGGGATCCACAGATACGCAGTATTTT.

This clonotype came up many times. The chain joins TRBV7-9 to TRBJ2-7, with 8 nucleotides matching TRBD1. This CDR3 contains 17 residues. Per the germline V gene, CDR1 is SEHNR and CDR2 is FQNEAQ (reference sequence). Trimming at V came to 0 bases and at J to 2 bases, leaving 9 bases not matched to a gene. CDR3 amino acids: CASSLAGRDRSPYEQYF. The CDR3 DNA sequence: TGTGCCAGCAGCTTAGCGGGAAGGGACAGGTCCCCCTACGAGCAGTACTTC.

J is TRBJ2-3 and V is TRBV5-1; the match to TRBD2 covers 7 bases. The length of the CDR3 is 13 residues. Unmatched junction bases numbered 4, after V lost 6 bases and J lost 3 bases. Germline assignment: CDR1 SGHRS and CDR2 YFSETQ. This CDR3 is CASMGGETDTQYF. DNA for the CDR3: TGCGCCAGCATGGGAGGGGAAACAGATACGCAGTATTTT.

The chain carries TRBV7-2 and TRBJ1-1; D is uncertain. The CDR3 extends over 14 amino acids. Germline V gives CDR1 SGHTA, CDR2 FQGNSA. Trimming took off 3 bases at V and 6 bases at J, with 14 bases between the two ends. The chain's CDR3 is CASSLLGLLAEAFF. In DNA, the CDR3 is TGTGCCAGCAGCTTGTTGGGCCTGTTAGCTGAAGCTTTCTTT.

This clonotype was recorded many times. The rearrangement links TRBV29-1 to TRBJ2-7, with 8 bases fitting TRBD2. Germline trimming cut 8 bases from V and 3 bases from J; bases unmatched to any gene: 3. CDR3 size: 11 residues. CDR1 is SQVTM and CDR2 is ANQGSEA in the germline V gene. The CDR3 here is CSWGTSYEQYF. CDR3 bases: TGCAGCTGGGGGACTAGCTACGAGCAGTACTTC.

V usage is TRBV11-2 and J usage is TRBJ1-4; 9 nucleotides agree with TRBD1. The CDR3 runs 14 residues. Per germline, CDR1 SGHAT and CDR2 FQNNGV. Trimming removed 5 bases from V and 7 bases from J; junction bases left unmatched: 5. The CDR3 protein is CASSNRGRSEKLFF. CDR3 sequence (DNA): TGTGCCAGCAGCAACAGGGGGCGAAGTGAAAAACTGTTTTTT. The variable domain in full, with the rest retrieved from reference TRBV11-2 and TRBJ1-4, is EAGVAQSPRYKIIEKRQSVAFWCNPISGHATLYWYQQILGQGPKLLIQFQNNGVVDDSQLPKDRFSAERLKGVDSTLKIQPAKLEDSAVYLCASSNRGRSEKLFFGSGTQLSVL.

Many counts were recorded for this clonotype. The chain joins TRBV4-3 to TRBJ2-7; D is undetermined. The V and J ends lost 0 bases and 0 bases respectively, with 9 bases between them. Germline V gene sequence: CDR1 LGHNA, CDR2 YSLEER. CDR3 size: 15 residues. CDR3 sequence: CASSQDSSNSYEQYF. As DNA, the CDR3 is TGCGCCAGCAGCCAAGATTCTAGTAACTCCTACGAGCAGTACTTC.

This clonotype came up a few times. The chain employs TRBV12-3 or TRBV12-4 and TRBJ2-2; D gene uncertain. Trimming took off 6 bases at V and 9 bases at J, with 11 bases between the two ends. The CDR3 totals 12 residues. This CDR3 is CASSLQGRELFF. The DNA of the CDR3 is TGTGCCAGCAGCCTACAAGGAAGGGAGCTGTTTTTT.

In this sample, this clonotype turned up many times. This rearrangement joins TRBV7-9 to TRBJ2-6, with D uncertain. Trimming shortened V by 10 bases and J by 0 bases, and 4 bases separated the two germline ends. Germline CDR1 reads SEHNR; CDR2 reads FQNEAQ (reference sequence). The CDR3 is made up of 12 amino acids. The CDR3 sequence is CATDSGANVLTF. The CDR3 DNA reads TGTGCCACCGACTCTGGGGCCAACGTCCTGACTTTC.

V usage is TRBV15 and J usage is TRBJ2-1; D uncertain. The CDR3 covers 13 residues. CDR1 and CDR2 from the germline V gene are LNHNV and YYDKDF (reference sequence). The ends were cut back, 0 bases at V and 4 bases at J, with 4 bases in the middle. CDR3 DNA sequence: TGTGCCACCAGCAGAGAGGTTTACAATGAGCAGTTCTTC. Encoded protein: CATSREVYNEQFF.

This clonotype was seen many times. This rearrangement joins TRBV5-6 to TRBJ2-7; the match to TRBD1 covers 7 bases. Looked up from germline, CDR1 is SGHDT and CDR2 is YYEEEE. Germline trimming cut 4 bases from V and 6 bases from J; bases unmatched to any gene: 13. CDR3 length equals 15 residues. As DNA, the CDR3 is TGTGCCAGCAGCGCATGGGGGACAGAATCTATCGAGCAGTACTTC. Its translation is CASSAWGTESIEQYF. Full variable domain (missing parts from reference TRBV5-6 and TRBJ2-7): DAGVTQSPTHLIKTRGQQVTLRCSPKSGHDTVSWYQQALGQGPQFIFQYYEEEERQRGNFPDRFSGHQFPNYSSELNVNALLLGDSALYLCASSAWGTESIEQYFGPGTRLTVT.